These T cell receptor beta chains were read from a single sample in a study of blood T cell repertoires in COVID-19. Some clones are missing from TCRdb's copy, which holds only in-frame ones; the method was immunoSEQ multiplex PCR. The data show 250,000 to 350,000 clones, with 70% to 90% seen just once and about 0.9% held by the top ten. Sequenced material: peripheral blood. These receptors were collected from a human donor with COVID-19, enrolled during active disease. The donor label of this sample is uncertain. The CDR3 runs from the conserved cysteine through the conserved F or W. The D gene is left open where the match is weak. The size of a clone is reported for some rows only, either as once, few or many, or as a class for expanded clones.

d_call j_call v_call clone_size cdr3_aa cdr3_nt
- TRBJ1-6 TRBV6-1 once CASSAGGGRSNSPLHF TGTGCCAGCAGTGCCGGTGGGGGGAGGAGTAATTCACCCCTCCACTTT
- TRBJ2-1 TRBV11-2 - CASSGFLGQVRNEQFF TGTGCCAGCAGCGGGTTCTTGGGGCAAGTGCGGAATGAGCAGTTCTTC
- TRBJ1-4 TRBV7-9 few CASSLAGELEKLFF TGTGCCAGCAGCTTAGCCGGAGAACTTGAAAAACTGTTTTTT
TRBD2 TRBJ2-1 TRBV7-3 - CASSPSGGVNEQFF TGTGCCAGCAGCCCCTCGGGGGGGGTTAATGAGCAGTTCTTC
- TRBJ1-6 TRBV3-1/TRBV3-2 once CASSQTVNNSPLHF TGTGCCAGCAGCCAAACAGTGAATAATTCACCCCTCCACTTT
TRBD2 TRBJ2-3 TRBV7-2 - CASSPRLAVSTDTQYF TGTGCCAGCAGCCCGCGACTAGCGGTAAGCACAGATACGCAGTATTTT
- TRBJ1-1 TRBV19 - CASSMTQDTEAFF TGTGCCAGTAGTATGACCCAGGATACTGAAGCTTTCTTT
- TRBJ2-7 TRBV28 - CASSFILRRGDSYEQYF TGTGCCAGCAGTTTCATTCTGAGAAGAGGAGACTCCTACGAGCAGTACTTC
- TRBJ1-3 TRBV10-1 - CASSEGTGRSSGNTIYF TGCGCCAGCAGTGAAGGCACAGGGCGAAGCTCTGGAAACACCATATATTTT
TRBD2 TRBJ2-1 TRBV18 - CASSPPGLAFYEQFF TGTGCCAGCTCACCGCCGGGACTAGCGTTCTATGAGCAGTTCTTC
- TRBJ1-1 TRBV28 - CASSLWGRVNTEAFF TGTGCCAGCAGTTTATGGGGCAGGGTGAACACTGAAGCTTTCTTT
- TRBJ2-5 TRBV2 once CASKLVETQYF TGTGCCAGCAAGTTAGTTGAGACCCAGTACTTC
- TRBJ2-1 TRBV7-3 few CASSLANNEQFF TGTGCCAGCAGCTTAGCTAACAATGAGCAGTTCTTC
- TRBJ1-6 TRBV28 - CASRGGHNSPLHF TGTGCCAGCAGGGGAGGGCATAATTCACCCCTCCACTTT
TRBD2 TRBJ2-1 TRBV9 - CASSVPSGYNEQFF TGTGCCAGCAGCGTCCCTAGCGGTTACAATGAGCAGTTCTTC
- TRBJ2-6 TRBV19 once CASSIVGPSGANVLTF TGTGCCAGTAGTATAGTGGGGCCATCTGGGGCCAACGTCCTGACTTTC
TRBD1 TRBJ1-1 TRBV18 - CASSPLSGGTGGNTEAFF TGTGCCAGCTCACCTCTTTCCGGGGGGACAGGGGGGAACACTGAAGCTTTCTTT
TRBD2 TRBJ2-3 TRBV19 - CASNNPQGLAGDVDTQYF TGTGCCAGTAACAATCCTCAGGGACTAGCGGGAGATGTAGATACGCAGTATTTT
- TRBJ2-1 TRBV27 - CASSLNSGAGAGEQFF TGTGCCAGCAGTTTAAACTCTGGCGCGGGGGCTGGGGAGCAGTTCTTC
TRBD2 TRBJ2-2 TRBV7-9 - CASSQTSGKAGELFF TGTGCCAGCAGCCAGACTAGCGGGAAGGCCGGGGAGCTGTTTTTT
- TRBJ2-3 TRBV7-3 - CASSLRSEYTDTQYF TGTGCCAGCAGCCTCCGTAGCGAGTACACAGATACGCAGTATTTT
- TRBJ1-2 TRBV9 - CASSPFWRGGGYTF TGTGCCAGCAGCCCATTCTGGAGGGGCGGTGGCTACACCTTC
TRBD1 TRBJ2-7 TRBV27 - CASSLGQGAYEQYF TGTGCCAGCAGTTTAGGACAGGGGGCCTACGAGCAGTACTTC
- TRBJ1-1 TRBV6-4 - CASSDPGMNTEAFF TGTGCCAGCAGTGATCCGGGGATGAACACTGAAGCTTTCTTT
TRBD2 TRBJ2-1 TRBV5-4 - CATETQRGYNEQFF TGTGCCACCGAGACCCAGCGGGGCTACAATGAGCAGTTCTTC
- TRBJ1-2 TRBV3-1/TRBV3-2 - CASSQGEVGAQGGYTF TGTGCCAGCAGCCAAGGAGAGGTGGGGGCCCAGGGCGGCTACACCTTC
TRBD1 TRBJ2-2 TRBV19 - CASSIRSRGHTGELFF TGTGCCAGTAGTATCAGGAGCAGGGGGCACACCGGGGAGCTGTTTTTT
TRBD1 TRBJ1-1 TRBV27 - CASSFSGQGVGMNTEAFF TGTGCCAGCAGTTTTTCAGGACAGGGAGTGGGTATGAACACTGAAGCTTTCTTT
- TRBJ1-3 TRBV28 - CASSFRGYSGNTIYF TGTGCCAGCAGTTTCAGGGGATACTCTGGAAACACCATATATTTT
- TRBJ2-7 TRBV28 - CATFRTESSYEQYF TGTGCCACTTTCCGGACAGAAAGCTCCTACGAGCAGTACTTC
- TRBJ2-1 TRBV28 - CASILGSLGRGEQFF TGTGCCAGCATCCTGGGAAGCCTGGGTCGGGGTGAGCAGTTCTTC
TRBD1 TRBJ2-7 TRBV3-1/TRBV3-2 - CASSPLQGPSYEQYF TGTGCCAGCAGCCCTCTACAGGGGCCCTCCTACGAGCAGTACTTC
TRBD2 TRBJ2-7 TRBV7-9 - CASSQPGTSGNEQYF TGTGCCAGCAGCCAACCCGGGACTAGCGGGAACGAGCAGTACTTC
TRBD2 TRBJ2-1 TRBV7-9 - CASSDLLAGGKFF TGTGCCAGCAGCGATCTACTAGCGGGAGGGAAGTTCTTC
- TRBJ1-2 TRBV30 many CAWKGQGNYGYTF TGTGCCTGGAAGGGGCAGGGGAACTATGGCTACACCTTC
- TRBJ2-7 TRBV4-2 - CASSQAGVESHEQYF TGTGCCAGCAGCCAAGCGGGGGTCGAATCCCACGAGCAGTACTTC
TRBD1 TRBJ1-1 TRBV15 - CATSRWDREVNTEAFF TGTGCCACCAGCAGATGGGACAGGGAGGTGAACACTGAAGCTTTCTTT
TRBD1 TRBJ1-1 TRBV6-5 few CASRDRGAMNTEAFF TGTGCCAGCAGGGACAGGGGAGCGATGAACACTGAAGCTTTCTTT
TRBD1 TRBJ2-3 TRBV2 once CASRRGRGHTDTQYF TGTGCCAGCAGGAGAGGCAGGGGGCATACAGATACGCAGTATTTT
- TRBJ1-2 TRBV3-1/TRBV3-2 - CASSRRGDYGYTF TGTGCCAGCAGCCGTCGGGGGGATTATGGCTACACCTTC
- TRBJ2-2 TRBV19 - CASSFLTLTGELFF TGTGCCAGTAGTTTCTTGACATTGACCGGGGAGCTGTTTTTT
TRBD1 TRBJ1-6 TRBV3-1/TRBV3-2 - CASSQARDRGRSPLHF TGTGCCAGCAGCCAGGCCCGGGACAGGGGGAGATCACCCCTCCACTTT
- TRBJ1-1 TRBV28 - CASSLDFATEAFF TGTGCCAGCAGTTTAGACTTCGCGACCGAAGCTTTCTTT
- TRBJ1-1 TRBV5-4 - CASSLGGASPNTEAFF TGTGCCAGCAGCTTGGGCGGAGCGAGTCCGAACACTGAAGCTTTCTTT
TRBD1 TRBJ2-7 TRBV2 - CASMGTGDRYEQYF TGTGCCAGCATGGGGACAGGGGACCGCTACGAGCAGTACTTC
- TRBJ1-1 TRBV5-4 - CASSQGQLNTEAFF TGTGCCAGCAGCCAAGGACAGTTGAACACTGAAGCTTTCTTT
- TRBJ1-5 TRBV6-6 - CASSYTSNQPQHF TGTGCCAGCAGTTACACCAGTAATCAGCCCCAGCATTTT
TRBD2 TRBJ2-3 TRBV5-1 - CASSLLAGGGSDTQYF TGCGCCAGCAGCTTATTAGCGGGAGGGGGCTCAGATACGCAGTATTTT
TRBD1 TRBJ2-5 TRBV14 - CASSQGDRGYQETQYF TGTGCCAGCAGCCAAGGGGACAGGGGGTACCAAGAGACCCAGTACTTC
TRBD1 TRBJ1-5 TRBV2 once CASTRDSYQPQHF TGTGCCAGCACCCGGGACAGCTATCAGCCCCAGCATTTT
- TRBJ2-4 TRBV27 - CASSPNRDF TGTGCCAGCAGTCCGAACCGGGACTTC
- TRBJ1-2 TRBV30 - CAWRSSLSYGYTF TGTGCCTGGAGATCGAGCCTTTCTTATGGCTACACCTTC
- TRBJ1-2 TRBV6-5 few CASSRGVYGYTF TGTGCCAGCAGTCGGGGTGTCTATGGCTACACCTTC